These 5 T cell receptor beta chains came from one sample sequenced in a study of siplizumab effects on memory and regulatory T cells. Clones were sequenced by immunoSEQ multiplex PCR, and TCRdb holds only the in-frame ones, with some missing. This sample carries tens of thousands of clones, approximately 93% of them seen once, and the ten largest clones take 6.5%. Input material: CD8+ T cells sorted from blood. These receptors were collected from a human donor in good health.

This rearrangement joins TRBV13 to TRBJ2-5, with 11 bases fitting TRBD2. Trimming took 6 bases from V and 5 from J; bases not matched to a gene: 11. This CDR3 contains 16 residues. In germline, CDR1 is PRHDT, CDR2 FYEKMQ (reference sequence). The CDR3 nucleotides read TGTGCCAGCAGATCCGGGACTAGCGGAAAGTGGGAGACCCAGTACTTC. Translation gives CASRSGTSGKWETQYF.

The chain links TRBV6-1 to TRBJ1-1, with D tentatively TRBD1 (5 bases). This CDR3 is 13 amino acids long. CDR1 and CDR2 (germline): MNHNS, SASEGT. Trimming took 5 bases from V and 1 from J, leaving 8 bases between them. CDR3 bases: TGTGCCAGCAGTCCAGGACAGAACACTGAAGCTTTCTTT. It codes for CASSPGQNTEAFF.

The rearrangement links TRBV2 to TRBJ2-2; D gene uncertain. This CDR3 has 13 residues. Trimming cost V 3 bases and J 6 bases, with 8 bases left between them. Germline V CDR1 and CDR2: SNHLY, FYNNEI. CDR3 in amino acids: CASSDPYAGELFF. Written as DNA, the CDR3 is TGTGCCAGCAGTGACCCCTACGCCGGGGAGCTGTTTTTT.

This chain connects TRBV27 to TRBJ2-7; no reliable D call. Germline CDR1 and CDR2: MNHEY and SMNVEV (reference sequence). The ends were cut back, 3 bases at V and 0 bases at J, with 6 bases in the middle. The CDR3 contains 13 residues. The CDR3 nucleotides are TGTGCCAGCAGTTTGGTGGCCTCCTACGAGCAGTACTTC. Its protein product is CASSLVASYEQYF.

This clone showed up just once. The chain couples TRBV6-1 to TRBJ2-3, with 9 bases that match TRBD2. CDR1 MNHNS and CDR2 SASEGT come from the germline V gene. This CDR3 has 15 residues. V dropped 3 bases and J dropped 2; count of bases not matched to a gene: 3. The CDR3 reads CASSDVAGDTDTQYF. In DNA form, the CDR3 reads TGTGCCAGCAGTGATGTAGCGGGGGACACAGATACGCAGTATTTT.